Listed below are T cell receptor beta chains from one sample, sequenced in a study of blood T cells in healthy people across ages. Each CDR3 protein is one row after TCRdb ran MiXCR on the 5' RACE reads. This sample has 850,000 to 1,100,000 distinct CDR3 sequences; about two fifths occur once, and the top ten carry around 12%. Sequencing was performed on blood. These receptors were taken from a man in his late teens or twenties in good health. The CDR3 runs from the conserved cysteine through the conserved F or W. D genes are given only for firm matches. Clone size is shown for a subset of rows, as once, few, many or a class of expanded clone.

CDR3aa: CASSQPAEVLPLYGYTF
CDR3nt: TGCGCCAGCAGCCAACCCGCGGAGGTCCTCCCCCTTTATGGCTACACCTTC
abundance: NA
d_gene: NA
j_gene: TRBJ1-2
v_gene: TRBV4-1

CDR3aa: CSAVFAGARRNQPQHF
CDR3nt: TGCAGTGCTGTTTTTGCGGGGGCTCGGCGCAATCAGCCCCAGCATTTT
abundance: NA
d_gene: NA
j_gene: TRBJ1-5
v_gene: TRBV20-1

CDR3aa: CASSYSGKGYTGELFF
CDR3nt: TGTGCCAGCAGTTACTCCGGGAAGGGGTACACCGGGGAGCTGTTTTTT
abundance: NA
d_gene: NA
j_gene: TRBJ2-2
v_gene: TRBV6-5

CDR3aa: CSARKVRTTSTDTQYF
CDR3nt: TGCAGTGCTAGGAAGGTCCGTACCACTAGCACAGATACGCAGTATTTT
abundance: NA
d_gene: NA
j_gene: TRBJ2-3
v_gene: TRBV20-1

CDR3aa: CSVLVGQGTDTQYF
CDR3nt: TGCAGTGTCCTGGTGGGACAGGGGACAGATACGCAGTATTTT
abundance: NA
d_gene: TRBD1
j_gene: TRBJ2-3
v_gene: TRBV20-1

CDR3aa: CSARDTQGIGEQFF
CDR3nt: TGCAGTGCTAGAGATACCCAGGGTATCGGTGAGCAGTTCTTC
abundance: few
d_gene: NA
j_gene: TRBJ2-1
v_gene: TRBV20-1

CDR3aa: CSVPRVAGANTEAFF
CDR3nt: TGCAGCGTTCCAAGGGTAGCAGGGGCGAACACTGAAGCTTTCTTT
abundance: NA
d_gene: NA
j_gene: TRBJ1-1
v_gene: TRBV29-1

CDR3aa: CASSPGQGRSNQPQHF
CDR3nt: TGTGCCAGCAGTCCCGGACAGGGAAGGAGCAATCAGCCCCAGCATTTT
abundance: few
d_gene: TRBD1
j_gene: TRBJ1-5
v_gene: TRBV12-3/TRBV12-4

CDR3aa: CASSWVRAGFGEQYF
CDR3nt: TGTGCCAGCAGTTGGGTGCGGGCAGGGTTTGGCGAGCAGTACTTC
abundance: NA
d_gene: NA
j_gene: TRBJ2-7
v_gene: TRBV12-3/TRBV12-4

CDR3aa: CASGTGDGDQPQHF
CDR3nt: TGCGCCAGCGGTACAGGGGACGGAGATCAGCCCCAGCATTTT
abundance: NA
d_gene: TRBD1
j_gene: TRBJ1-5
v_gene: TRBV10-2

CDR3aa: CASGVAGANTEAFF
CDR3nt: TGTGCCAGCGGAGTTGCTGGAGCGAACACTGAAGCTTTCTTT
abundance: NA
d_gene: NA
j_gene: TRBJ1-1
v_gene: TRBV9

CDR3aa: CASRLQTHRVNEQYF
CDR3nt: TGTGCCAGCAGGCTACAAACCCACAGGGTAAACGAGCAGTACTTC
abundance: NA
d_gene: NA
j_gene: TRBJ2-7
v_gene: TRBV6-5

CDR3aa: CASRPLGADTQYF
CDR3nt: TGTGCCAGCAGGCCACTAGGAGCAGATACGCAGTATTTT
abundance: NA
d_gene: NA
j_gene: TRBJ2-3
v_gene: TRBV12-3/TRBV12-4

CDR3aa: CASSSRQGGSNTGELFF
CDR3nt: TGTGCCAGCAGCTCTAGACAGGGCGGCTCGAACACCGGGGAGCTGTTTTTT
abundance: NA
d_gene: TRBD1
j_gene: TRBJ2-2
v_gene: TRBV7-9

CDR3aa: CASSPLSGGAYNEQFF
CDR3nt: TGTGCCAGCAGTCCTCTAAGCGGGGGGGCCTACAATGAGCAGTTCTTC
abundance: NA
d_gene: TRBD2
j_gene: TRBJ2-1
v_gene: TRBV12-3/TRBV12-4

CDR3aa: CASSSRGGGSYNEQYF
CDR3nt: TGTGCCAGCAGTTCGCGTGGGGGGGGTAGTTACAATGAGCAGTACTTC
abundance: NA
d_gene: TRBD2
j_gene: TRBJ2-7
v_gene: TRBV12-3/TRBV12-4

CDR3aa: CASWPGTTDTQYF
CDR3nt: TGTGCCAGCTGGCCGGGGACCACAGATACGCAGTATTTT
abundance: NA
d_gene: NA
j_gene: TRBJ2-3
v_gene: TRBV2

CDR3aa: CASSLRLAEAFF
CDR3nt: TGTGCCAGCAGCCTCAGACTCGCTGAAGCTTTCTTT
abundance: NA
d_gene: NA
j_gene: TRBJ1-1
v_gene: TRBV7-9

CDR3aa: CASSPTTGTGYGYTF
CDR3nt: TGTGCCAGCAGCCCCACGACAGGGACCGGCTATGGCTACACCTTC
abundance: NA
d_gene: TRBD1
j_gene: TRBJ1-2
v_gene: TRBV7-9

CDR3aa: CSAVDYLHSTDTQYF
CDR3nt: TGCAGTGCAGTTGACTATCTACATAGCACAGATACGCAGTATTTT
abundance: NA
d_gene: NA
j_gene: TRBJ2-3
v_gene: TRBV20-1

CDR3aa: CASKSGTGGLLYNSPLHF
CDR3nt: TGTGCCAGCAAGTCCGGGACAGGAGGGCTACTCTATAATTCACCCCTCCACTTT
abundance: NA
d_gene: TRBD1
j_gene: TRBJ1-6
v_gene: TRBV2

CDR3aa: CASSGVEYNEQFF
CDR3nt: TGTGCCAGCAGTGGGGTCGAATACAATGAGCAGTTCTTC
abundance: NA
d_gene: NA
j_gene: TRBJ2-1
v_gene: TRBV6-2/TRBV6-3

CDR3aa: CSARGPRLVVDTQYF
CDR3nt: TGCAGTGCTAGAGGCCCTCGCTTGGTGGTAGATACGCAGTATTTT
abundance: few
d_gene: NA
j_gene: TRBJ2-3
v_gene: TRBV20-1